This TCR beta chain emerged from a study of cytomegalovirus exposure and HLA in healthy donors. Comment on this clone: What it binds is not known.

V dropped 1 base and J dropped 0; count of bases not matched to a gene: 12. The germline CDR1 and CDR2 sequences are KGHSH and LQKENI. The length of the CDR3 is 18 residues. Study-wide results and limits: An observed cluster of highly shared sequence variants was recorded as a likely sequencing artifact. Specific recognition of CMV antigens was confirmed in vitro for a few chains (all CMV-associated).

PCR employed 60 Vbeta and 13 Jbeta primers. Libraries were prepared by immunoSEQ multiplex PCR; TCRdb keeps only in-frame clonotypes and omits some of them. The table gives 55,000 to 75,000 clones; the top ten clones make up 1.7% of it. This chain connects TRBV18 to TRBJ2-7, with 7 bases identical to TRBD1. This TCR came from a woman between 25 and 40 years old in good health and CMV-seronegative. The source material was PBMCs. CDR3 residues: CASSPLGEDRTSSYEQYF. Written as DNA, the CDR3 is TGTGCCAGCTCACCACTGGGAGAGGACAGGACGAGCTCCTACGAGCAGTACTTC.